This T cell receptor (beta chain) was identified during a study of beta chain features in type 1 diabetes. General study results and limits: Relative to healthy donors, patients appeared to have naive, central memory and Treg TCRB repertoires that were more similar. Patients with type 1 diabetes showed fewer VDJ junction insertions and more deletions. Here, the possible influence of HLA type (on TCRB rearrangement) remained unresolved.

Of the isolated RNA, all was reverse transcribed, and so the sequenced material was expressed TCRB transcripts. Using immunoSEQ multiplex PCR, the repertoire was profiled, and TCRdb retains in-frame clones only, with some absent. The sample shows about 150,000 clones, roughly 10% of them seen only once. In regard to this clone: What it binds is unknown.

The TCR was taken from a man younger than 35 in good health. Input material: naive CD4+ T cells from blood.

The DNA of the CDR3 is TGTGCCAGCAGCAAGACCCCCGTGGGGGGATTGAGCAATCAGCCCCAGCATTTT. It specifies CASSKTPVGGLSNQPQHF. The chain links TRBV21-1 to TRBJ1-5. TRBV21-1 is a pseudogene. This CDR3 is 18 amino acids long.